These 32 T cell receptor beta chains were all obtained from the same sample, sequenced in a study of shared clonotypes between healthy human individuals. The table came from immunoSEQ multiplex PCR; TCRdb's copy has only in-frame clones and leaves some out. The data show around 2.5 million clones, 93% seen once. Input material: naive CD4+ T cells from PBMCs. Subset noted: CD45RA+ positively selected. These receptor sequences come from a man between 18 and 29 years old in good health. Some clones in this sample may be carry-over from other donors' samples.

V and J are TRBV19 and TRBJ2-3, with 11 bases that match TRBD2. Losses at the gene ends were 6 bases for V and 4 bases for J; bases not matched to a gene: 12. In germline, CDR1 is LNHDA, CDR2 SQIVND (reference sequence). This CDR3 contains 17 residues. CDR3 amino acids: CASSVPSGRPHSDTQYF. In nucleotides, the CDR3 is TGTGCCAGTAGCGTTCCTAGCGGGAGGCCCCACTCAGATACGCAGTATTTT.

In the case of this clone: Additional DNA sequences in this sample encode the identical CDR3. This rearrangement joins TRBV6-5 to TRBJ1-2; D ambiguous. This CDR3 contains 13 residues. Germline V lookup: CDR1 MNHEY, CDR2 SVGAGI. The germline V and J ends were trimmed by 2 bases and 1 base, with 5 bases remaining between them. CDR3 in amino acids: CASSYGGNYGYTF. The CDR3 DNA reads as TGTGCCAGCAGTTACGGCGGTAACTATGGCTACACCTTC.

The genes are TRBV5-1 and TRBJ1-4, with a possible D match to TRBD1 (5 bases). This CDR3 region has 16 residues. Germline CDR1 is SGHRS and CDR2 is YFSETQ. Trimming removed 0 bases at V and 8 bases at J, with 17 bases between. The CDR3 DNA reads TGCGCCAGCAGCTTGGCCAATGTAGGGGCGGGGGAAAAACTGTTTTTT. This encodes CASSLANVGAGEKLFF.

The V and J genes are TRBV20-1 and TRBJ1-1, with 8 bases that match TRBD1. Germline CDR1 DFQATT, CDR2 SNEGSKA (reference sequence). The trim removed 5 bases at V and 11 bases at J, leaving 7 bases unmatched. The CDR3 contains 11 residues. Here the CDR3 DNA reads TGCAGTGCTGCCGGGACAGGAAGGGCTTTCTTT. As protein: CSAAGTGRAFF.

The chain recombines TRBV18 with TRBJ1-5, with D hard to call. Between the trimmed V and J ends, which lost 0 bases and 7 bases, there was a span of 19 bases. CDR3 length: 17 amino acids. Germline lookup yields CDR1 KGHSH and CDR2 LQKENI. The CDR3 DNA sequence: TGTGCCAGCTCACCACCGGAGCTAGGCGGGAAGAGGCAGCCCCAGCATTTT. Protein: CASSPPELGGKRQPQHF.

The J gene is TRBJ2-7, the V gene TRBV5-6; no clear D. Germline lookup yields CDR1 SGHDT and CDR2 YYEEEE. Trimming removed 0 bases from V and 2 bases from J, with 12 bases in between. The CDR3 sequence is 15 residues long. This CDR3 reads CASSLGPRFAYEQYF. In DNA form, the CDR3 reads TGTGCCAGCAGCTTGGGGCCCCGATTCGCCTACGAGCAGTACTTC.

V usage is TRBV6-1 and J usage is TRBJ1-5, with D tentatively TRBD1 (6 bases). CDR3 length equals 17 residues. Deletions cut 4 bases from V and 1 base from J, with 17 bases between. CDR1 and CDR2 from the germline V gene are MNHNS and SASEGT. This CDR3 is CASSAQVGQLSNQPQHF. As DNA, the CDR3 is TGTGCCAGCAGTGCCCAGGTCGGACAGCTAAGCAATCAGCCCCAGCATTTT.

The chain is built from TRBV28 and TRBJ2-7; 8 bases line up with TRBD2. Germline V gives CDR1 MDHEN, CDR2 SYDVKM. V trimming: 6 bases; J trimming: 6 bases; junction bases outside the gene matches: 10. The CDR3 covers 14 residues. CDR3 DNA sequence: TGTGCCAGCAGATCCGGGACTAGACGGGCCGAGCAGTACTTC. It codes for CASRSGTRRAEQYF.

The chain uses TRBV29-1 and TRBJ2-1; 8 nucleotides agree with TRBD1. V lost 7 bases, J lost 10 bases, and 15 bases stayed unmatched. The CDR3 length is 14 residues. CDR1 and CDR2 from the germline V gene are SQVTM and ANQGSEA. The CDR3 spells CSASWQGASSEQFF. The CDR3 bases are TGCAGCGCAAGTTGGCAGGGGGCGAGTTCGGAGCAGTTCTTC.

Only one count was recorded for this clone. The V call is TRBV7-9, the J call TRBJ2-7; D may correspond to TRBD1 or TRBD2 (5 bases each). Trimming removed 8 bases at V and 3 bases at J, with 11 bases between. CDR1 is SEHNR and CDR2 is FQNEAQ in the germline V gene (reference sequence). The CDR3 extends over 12 amino acids. The CDR3 nucleotides are TGTGCCAGCGGGGCAGGGAGCTACGAGCAGTACTTC. Translating it yields CASGAGSYEQYF.

The genes are TRBV7-3 and TRBJ1-2; 9 nucleotides agree with TRBD1. V lost 2 bases, J lost 2 bases, and 9 bases stayed unmatched. This CDR3 is built from 17 residues. Germline loops: CDR1 SGHTA, CDR2 FQGTGA. The DNA for the CDR3 is TGTGCCAGCAGCTTACCCGCCGGGACAGGGCCGAACTATGGCTACACCTTC. Protein product: CASSLPAGTGPNYGYTF.

In DNA, the CDR3 is TGTGCCAGCAGTGTAGGGGTTGGGGCCAACGTCCTGACTTTC. Protein: CASSVGVGANVLTF. The rearrangement joins TRBV6-1 to TRBJ2-6; tentative D call: TRBD1 (5 bases). CDR1 is MNHNS, CDR2 SASEGT, per germline. Trimming cost V 4 bases and J 3 bases, with 7 bases left between them. The CDR3 sequence is 14 residues long.

This sequence joins TRBV11-2 and TRBJ2-1; D possibly corresponds to TRBD2 (6 bases). This CDR3 comprises 14 residues. V was cut by 1 base and J by 6 bases, with 10 bases left in between. Germline CDR1 reads SGHAT; CDR2 reads FQNNGV. In DNA, the CDR3 is TGTGCCAGCAGCTTAGTCGGGAGCCGCAATGAGCAGTTCTTC. Encoded protein: CASSLVGSRNEQFF.

The chain couples TRBV9 to TRBJ2-5; D may match TRBD1 or TRBD2 (5 bases each). The germline V gene has CDR1 SGDLS and CDR2 YYNGEE. The CDR3 spans 15 residues. Trimming took 4 bases from V and 5 from J, leaving 18 bases between them. CDR3 residues: CASSPRPGPGETQYF. The CDR3 DNA follows: TGTGCCAGCAGCCCCCGCCCGGGACCTGGGGAGACCCAGTACTTC.

The DNA of the CDR3 is TGTGCCAGCTCAAATCGGAACTCTGGGGCCAACGTCCTGACTTTC. Translated: CASSNRNSGANVLTF. This rearrangement joins TRBV18 to TRBJ2-6; D is ambiguous. Trimming removed 5 bases from V and 0 bases from J, with 8 bases in between. Per germline, CDR1 KGHSH and CDR2 LQKENI. There are 15 residues in the CDR3.

The CDR3 DNA reads TGTGCCAGCACGGGTGAGCTTGGAGAGACCCAGTACTTC. Translation: CASTGELGETQYF. The chain has TRBV2 and TRBJ2-5; D unresolved. CDR1 is SNHLY and CDR2 is FYNNEI in the germline V gene. V was shortened by 7 bases and J by 4 bases, with 13 bases between the two germline ends. The CDR3 has 13 amino acids. Drawing the rest from reference TRBV2 and TRBJ2-5, the complete variable domain is EPEVTQTPSHQVTQMGQEVILRCVPISNHLYFYWYRQILGQKVEFLVSFYNNEISEKSEIFDDQFSVERPDGSNFTLKIRSTKLEDSAMYFCASTGELGETQYFGPGTRLLVL.

A note on this clone: Other DNA sequences in the same sample also yield this CDR3. The chain has TRBV7-9 and TRBJ2-3; unclear D gene. The germline V gene has CDR1 SEHNR and CDR2 FQNEAQ (reference sequence). Trimming removed 1 base at V and 2 bases at J, with 7 bases between. This CDR3 is built from 14 residues. CDR3 region: CASSLDGPTDTQYF. CDR3 in DNA: TGTGCCAGCAGCTTAGACGGCCCCACAGATACGCAGTATTTT.

V usage is TRBV6-1 and J usage is TRBJ1-4, with 7 bases that match TRBD1. The CDR3 is 14 amino acids. Germline CDR1 reads MNHNS; CDR2 reads SASEGT. Trimming at V came to 10 bases and at J to 3 bases, leaving 8 bases not matched to a gene. Written as DNA, the CDR3 is TGTGCCATCCAGGAGGGGGCGGCTAATGAAAAACTGTTTTTT. Its protein is CAIQEGAANEKLFF.

The chain uses TRBV7-6 and TRBJ2-5; 9 bases are shared with TRBD2. Per the germline V gene, CDR1 is SGHVS and CDR2 is FNYEAQ. The CDR3 runs 16 residues. Trimming took 1 base from V and 4 from J; bases not matched to a gene: 7. CDR3 DNA: TGTGCCAGCAGCTTAGGATATAGCGGGAGTCTAGAGACCCAGTACTTC. Translated, it gives CASSLGYSGSLETQYF.

The rearrangement links TRBV4-1 to TRBJ2-1, with a possible D match to TRBD2 (7 bases). Trimming stripped 0 bases from V and 9 bases from J, with 21 bases between. This CDR3 has 17 residues. Germline CDR1 and CDR2: MGHRA and YSYEKL. The CDR3 DNA sequence: TGCGCCAGCAGCCAAGAGGGGAACGGGGGGCGCTGGAGTGAGCAGTTCTTC. Protein sequence: CASSQEGNGGRWSEQFF.

The V call is TRBV5-1, the J call TRBJ2-3; 8 bases match TRBD1. V was clipped by 2 bases and J by 3 bases; unmatched bases: 2. The CDR3 covers 14 residues. Germline V gene lookup returns CDR1 SGHRS and CDR2 YFSETQ. CDR3 DNA sequence: TGCGCCAGCAGCTTTCAGGGGGCTACAGATACGCAGTATTTT. It is translated as CASSFQGATDTQYF.

The V and J genes are TRBV28 and TRBJ2-1, with 11 positions matching TRBD1. The V segment lost 6 bases and the J segment 6 bases; nucleotides outside the gene matches: 1. The CDR3 length is 13 residues. Germline CDR1 reads MDHEN; CDR2 reads SYDVKM. This chain's CDR3 is CASSGTGGNEQFF. CDR3 nucleotide sequence: TGTGCCAGCAGCGGGACAGGGGGCAATGAGCAGTTCTTC.

This sequence joins TRBV29-1 and TRBJ2-3; D may be TRBD1 (5 bases). In germline, CDR1 is SQVTM, CDR2 ANQGSEA. This CDR3 is 15 amino acids long. The germline V and J ends were trimmed by 0 bases and 0 bases, with 10 bases remaining between them. The CDR3 spells CSVEDRTSSTDTQYF. CDR3 coding DNA: TGCAGCGTTGAAGACAGGACATCTAGCACAGATACGCAGTATTTT.

The gene calls are TRBV7-3 and TRBJ1-1; D is unclear. The CDR3 spans 14 residues. The germline V and J ends were trimmed by 4 bases and 5 bases, with 14 bases remaining between them. Germline V gives CDR1 SGHTA, CDR2 FQGTGA. CDR3 region: CASSSPGPGTEAFF. In DNA, the CDR3 is TGTGCCAGCAGCTCGCCCGGGCCGGGGACTGAAGCTTTCTTT.

The chain has TRBV6-5 and TRBJ1-4; 8 bases are shared with TRBD1. After removal of 8 bases from V and 13 bases from J, the junction contained 12 bases not matched to a gene. CDR3 length equals 13 residues. The germline gives CDR1 MNHEY, CDR2 SVGAGI. The CDR3 loop reads CASRGTGPGGLFF. Here the CDR3 DNA reads TGTGCCAGCCGTGGGACAGGCCCCGGGGGACTGTTTTTT.

The chain couples TRBV27 to TRBJ1-4, with no clear D. Germline-derived CDR1 and CDR2 are MNHEY and SMNVEV (reference sequence). V was pared by 5 bases and J by 3 bases, with 4 bases between. CDR3 length equals 12 residues. The CDR3 sequence: CASSHPNEKLFF. The DNA of the CDR3 is TGTGCCAGCAGTCACCCTAATGAAAAACTGTTTTTT.

The rearrangement links TRBV19 to TRBJ1-1, with D unresolved. The germline CDR1 and CDR2 sequences are LNHDA and SQIVND (reference sequence). The V end lost 10 bases, the J end lost 2 bases, and 14 bases lay between the germline ends. This CDR3 comprises 13 residues. The CDR3 is CATANRVNTEAFF. Written as DNA, the CDR3 is TGTGCCACCGCGAATCGGGTTAACACTGAAGCTTTCTTT.

V gene TRBV6-5 combines with J gene TRBJ1-1, with D unresolved. In germline, CDR1 is MNHEY, CDR2 SVGAGI. V shed 6 bases and J shed 1 base, with 15 bases lying between them. This CDR3 has 15 residues. Here the CDR3 DNA reads TGTGCCAGCAGGCCCCCTCGAGCGGGGAACACTGAAGCTTTCTTT. Translated, it gives CASRPPRAGNTEAFF.

The CDR3 is CASSQARGPYNEQFF. The CDR3 coding sequence is TGCGCCAGCAGCCAGGCCCGGGGGCCGTACAATGAGCAGTTCTTC. The chain combines TRBV4-1 with TRBJ2-1, with D perhaps matching TRBD1 or TRBD2 (6 bases each). V was pared by 3 bases and J by 4 bases, with 13 bases between. CDR1 and CDR2 (germline): MGHRA, YSYEKL. The CDR3 length is 15 residues.

CDR3 loop: CASSLSLRDRGPLSSYNEQFF. The CDR3 DNA is TGTGCCAGCAGTTTATCCTTAAGGGACAGGGGGCCCCTAAGCTCCTACAATGAGCAGTTCTTC. The chain uses TRBV27 and TRBJ2-1, with 12 bases matching TRBD1. The germline CDR1 and CDR2 sequences are MNHEY and SMNVEV (reference sequence). This CDR3 is built from 21 residues. J gave up 0 bases and V 0 bases, and 12 bases lay outside the gene matches.

The V call is TRBV28, the J call TRBJ1-5, with no clear D. Germline lookup yields CDR1 MDHEN and CDR2 SYDVKM. The V end lost 7 bases, the J end lost 0 bases, and 13 bases lay between the germline ends. This CDR3 has 15 residues. CDR3 in DNA: TGTGCCAGCACCCCCGGCAGGAATAGCAATCAGCCCCAGCATTTT. It translates to CASTPGRNSNQPQHF. Full variable domain (remainder filled in from reference TRBV28 and TRBJ1-5): DVKVTQSSRYLVKRTGEKVFLECVQDMDHENMFWYRQDPGLGLRLIYFSYDVKMKEKGDIPEGYSVSREKKERFSLILESASTNQTSMYLCASTPGRNSNQPQHFGDGTRLSIL.

This chain connects TRBV30 to TRBJ2-2; 11 bases are a match to TRBD1. V shed 3 bases and J 7 bases; nucleotides not matched to a gene: 4. CDR3 length: 14 amino acids. CDR1 GTSNPN and CDR2 SVGIG come from the germline V gene (reference sequence). This chain's CDR3 is CAWRDRGLGGELFF. CDR3 DNA: TGTGCCTGGAGGGACAGGGGGCTCGGCGGGGAGCTGTTTTTT.